This T cell receptor (beta chain) was sequenced in a study of CD8+ T cells in alopecia areata. TCR sequencing used cDNA made by reverse transcription of extracted RNA. Sequencing was performed with immunoSEQ multiplex PCR; in TCRdb, only in-frame clones are kept and a portion is missing. The top ten hold about 6% of the sample, which has 140,000 to 150,000 clones, roughly 62% seen once. CDR3 length equals 15 residues. Germline lookup yields CDR1 SGHVS and CDR2 FQNEAQ. The V and J ends lost 3 bases and 2 bases respectively, with 13 bases between them. This clone was picked up a small number of times. The chain joins TRBV7-8 to TRBJ2-5; maybe TRBD1 (6 bases). Specimen: CD4+ T cells sorted from blood, collected at week 0. The sequence was collected from a human donor with alopecia areata. DNA of the CDR3: TGTGCCAGCAGCTTGAGCAGGGGCGGACAAGAGACCCAGTACTTC. It specifies CASSLSRGGQETQYF.